This T cell receptor beta chain was profiled in a study of control samples from healthy donors and cancer patients. The table came from immunoSEQ multiplex PCR; TCRdb's copy has only in-frame clones and leaves some out. The data hold some 130,000 clones, with around nine tenths observed a single time. V was pared by 0 bases and J by 3 bases, with 6 bases of the junction left unmatched. CDR3 size: 16 residues. The germline V gene has CDR1 LGHNA and CDR2 YNFKEQ. Sequencing input: blood. The source is a man aged 25 to 40 in good health. This chain uses TRBV4-2 with TRBJ2-7; 9 positions agree with TRBD2. Here the CDR3 reads CASSQDRGAGGYEQYF. CDR3 nucleotides: TGTGCCAGCAGCCAAGATCGTGGAGCGGGGGGCTACGAGCAGTACTTC.